These T cell receptor beta chains were read from a single sample in a study of shared T cell receptors in the human thymus. Some clones are missing from TCRdb's copy, which holds only in-frame ones; the method was immunoSEQ multiplex PCR. The sample lists hundreds of thousands of clones, over 75% seen once, with 0.0094% in the top ten. This same sample was also taken into another study, of human thymus T cells.

The sample was thymocytes. Receptors were obtained from a boy in the first two years of life with a congenital heart defect. Each CDR3 is given with its conserved first and last residue. A D gene is named only where the DNA matches it firmly. Expanded clones get a size class; other rows say once, few or many, or leave the size out.

V	length	size	D	J	CDR3	DNA
TRBV6-5	13	-	-	TRBJ1-3	CASSGLSGNTIYF	TGTGCCAGCTCGGGACTTTCTGGAAACACCATATATTTT
TRBV29-1	16	-	TRBD2	TRBJ2-3	CSVEPLAGEGPDTQYF	TGCAGCGTTGAACCCTTAGCGGGAGAGGGTCCGGATACGCAGTATTTT
TRBV9	17	-	-	TRBJ2-4	CASSVEVGGGAKNIQYF	TGTGCCAGCAGCGTAGAAGTGGGAGGGGGAGCCAAAAACATTCAGTACTTC
TRBV6-1	15	few	TRBD1	TRBJ2-7	CASSGSGTGDNEQYF	TGTGCCAGCAGTGGATCCGGGACAGGGGATAACGAGCAGTACTTC
TRBV6-1	13	-	TRBD1	TRBJ1-1	CASQQGASTEAFF	TGTGCCAGTCAGCAGGGGGCGAGCACTGAAGCTTTCTTT
TRBV7-9	17	-	TRBD2	TRBJ2-3	CASSPRLAGVSTDTQYF	TGTGCCAGCAGCCCCAGACTAGCGGGAGTCAGCACAGATACGCAGTATTTT
TRBV2	14	-	-	TRBJ1-1	CASSKPRGETEAFF	TGTGCCAGCAGCAAACCCAGGGGAGAGACTGAAGCTTTCTTT
TRBV9	15	once	-	TRBJ2-3	CASTPEASTTDTQYF	TGTGCCAGCACCCCGGAGGCGTCGACCACAGATACGCAGTATTTT
TRBV14	14	few	-	TRBJ1-4	CASSHSLGSEKLFF	TGTGCCAGCAGCCATAGTCTGGGCTCTGAAAAACTGTTTTTT
TRBV27	17	once	TRBD1	TRBJ2-7	CASSLGSGGITSYEQYF	TGTGCCAGCAGTTTAGGTTCAGGGGGCATCACGTCCTACGAGCAGTACTTC
TRBV20-1	11	-	-	TRBJ1-1	CSARLQREAFF	TGCAGTGCTAGACTCCAGCGAGAAGCTTTCTTT